This T cell receptor (beta chain) was retrieved from a study of CD8+CD57+ T cells in acquired aplastic anemia. The V and J ends lost 11 bases and 1 base, in that order; junction bases with no gene match: 4. CDR1 is ENHRY, CDR2 SYGVKD, per germline. This CDR3 has 12 amino acids. On this clonotype: Its target is not known.

Findings and limits, study-wide: Simpson's diversity of CD8+ cells was not significantly different in patients compared with controls.

The sequenced patients had an expansion of CD8+CD57+ cells seen by flow cytometry. Both TCR beta VDJ combination and CDR3 sequence profiling were carried out. Genomic DNA was the template for this profiling. TCRdb reprocessed the reads with MiXCR, giving one entry per CDR3 protein. Of about 160,000 distinct CDR3 sequences listed, roughly 43% were seen once; the top ten hold approximately 2.9%. The receptor was isolated from a human donor with aplastic anemia. The gene calls are TRBV10-3 and TRBJ2-7, with 8 nucleotides matching TRBD1. Source material: sorted CD4+, CD8+, or CD8+CD57+ T cells (not recorded which) from PBMCs. This CDR3 reads CASGQVSYEQYF. As DNA, the CDR3 is TGTGCCTCGGGACAGGTATCCTACGAGCAGTACTTC.